Listed here are 27 T cell receptor beta chains from one sample, sequenced in a study of blood T cells in healthy people across ages. Using a J-beta primer mix together with a sample-barcoded 5' primer, a second PCR was run for roughly 6 to 11 cycles. TCRdb fed the 5' RACE reads into MiXCR, producing one record per CDR3 protein. The sample records around 780,000 distinct CDR3 sequences, about 26% being singletons. These same data were also listed under a study on T cells of mothers and their children.

The sequenced material came from blood. All receptors come from a boy younger than 18 in good health.

This sequence joins TRBV28 and TRBJ2-5; weak D call: TRBD1 (5 bases). The J call may be faulty, since TRBJ2-7 better matches the DNA end. The CDR3 runs 13 residues. CDR1 and CDR2 (germline): MDHEN, SYDVKM. CDR3 in DNA: TGTGCCAGCAGACTACACCAGGGCTACGAGCAGTACTTC. Residues: CASRLHQGYEQYF.

The chain links TRBV28 to TRBJ2-5; TRBD1 matches 7 bases. Germline V gene data show CDR1 as MDHEN and CDR2 as SYDVKM. The CDR3 extends over 18 amino acids. With V trimmed by 6 bases and J by 4 bases, 20 bases remained unmatched. Here the CDR3 DNA reads TGTGCCAGCAGACCACGCCCGGGACAGAGAACAAGGGGAGAGACCCAGTACTTC. Its translation is CASRPRPGQRTRGETQYF.

This sequence joins TRBV3-1 and TRBJ1-6; 11 nucleotides match TRBD1. J was trimmed by 15 bases and V by 2 bases; bases with no gene match: 6. CDR1 LGHDT and CDR2 YNNKEL come from the germline V gene (reference sequence). This CDR3 is 14 amino acids long. The chain's CDR3 is CASSQRDRGTLLHF. CDR3 DNA: TGTGCCAGCAGCCAAAGGGACAGGGGGACACTCCTCCACTTT.

The table lists this clonotype with a few counts. CDR3 coding DNA: TGCGCCAGCAGGTTGTCGGACAGTGGTAGTGAAAAACTGTTTTTT. This codes for CASRLSDSGSEKLFF. J is TRBJ1-4 and V is TRBV5-1; a weak D match, TRBD1 (6 bases). CDR1 and CDR2 (germline): SGHRS, YFSETQ. V was trimmed by 5 bases and J by 7 bases, leaving 18 bases between them. This CDR3 comprises 15 residues.

This clonotype was seen more than once but under ten times. The CDR3 DNA reads TGTGCCATCAGTGACCCAGGGGGCGCGGGGAACACTGAAGCTTTCTTT. This translates into CAISDPGGAGNTEAFF. The chain links TRBV10-3 to TRBJ1-1; TRBD1 agrees at 8 bases. The CDR3 has 16 residues. Unmatched junction bases numbered 7, after V lost 3 bases and J lost 1 base. The germline gives CDR1 ENHRY, CDR2 SYGVKD.

The rearrangement joins TRBV5-1 to TRBJ1-1; no clear D. The CDR3 sequence is 16 residues long. Trimming stripped 1 base from V and 0 bases from J, with 13 bases between. CDR1 SGHRS and CDR2 YFSETQ come from the germline V gene. This CDR3 is CASSLRAIQMNTEAFF. Written as DNA, the CDR3 is TGCGCCAGCAGCTTGAGGGCGATACAGATGAACACTGAAGCTTTCTTT. Full variable domain (remainder filled in from reference TRBV5-1 and TRBJ1-1): KAGVTQTPRYLIKTRGQQVTLSCSPISGHRSVSWYQQTPGQGLQFLFEYFSETQRNKGNFPGRFSGRQFSNSRSEMNVSTLELGDSALYLCASSLRAIQMNTEAFFGQGTRLTVV.

In this sample, this clonotype turned up a few times. This chain connects TRBV29-1 to TRBJ2-5, with TRBD2 matching 14 bases. Germline assignment: CDR1 SQVTM and CDR2 ANQGSEA. The CDR3 sequence is 15 residues long. V lost 0 bases, J lost 9 bases, and 6 bases stayed unmatched. The CDR3 bases are TGCAGCGTTGAAGAGGGGACTAGCGGGGGCTCAGCCCAGTACTTC. Translating gives CSVEEGTSGGSAQYF. The full variable domain, in which reference TRBV29-1 and TRBJ2-5 provide the parts outside the CDR3, is SAVISQKPSRDICQRGTSLTIQCQVDSQVTMMFWYRQQPGQSLTLIATANQGSEATYESGFVIDKFPISRPNLTFSTLTVSNMSPEDSSIYLCSVEEGTSGGSAQYFGPGTRLLVL.

The chain carries TRBV15 and TRBJ2-2; D might be TRBD2 (6 bases). CDR1 is LNHNV, CDR2 YYDKDF, per germline (reference sequence). CDR3 length equals 17 residues. V was shortened by 0 bases and J by 5 bases, with 16 bases between the two germline ends. The chain's CDR3 is CATSRDPGTSGTGELFF. The CDR3 DNA sequence: TGTGCCACCAGCAGAGATCCCGGGACTTCAGGAACCGGGGAGCTGTTTTTT.

The chain combines TRBV24-1 with TRBJ1-5, with D hard to call. Germline V gene sequence: CDR1 KGHDR, CDR2 SFDVKD. V lost 0 bases to trimming and J lost 4 bases, with 6 bases between them. The CDR3 is 14 residues long. CDR3 DNA sequence: TGTGCCACCAGTGATTTGACAGCAAATCAGCCCCAGCATTTT. It encodes CATSDLTANQPQHF.

This clonotype was observed a few times. The CDR3, as DNA: TGTGCCAGCTCACCAGGGACAGGGCAGGGGGCTGAAGCTTTCTTT. This translates into CASSPGTGQGAEAFF. This chain connects TRBV18 to TRBJ1-1; 9 positions agree with TRBD1. V shed 2 bases, J shed 6 bases, and the junction held 7 bases outside the gene matches. The CDR3 extends over 15 amino acids. Germline V gene data show CDR1 as KGHSH and CDR2 as LQKENI. The full variable domain, completed using reference TRBV18 and TRBJ1-1, is NAGVMQNPRHLVRRRGQEARLRCSPMKGHSHVYWYRQLPEEGLKFMVYLQKENIIDESGMPKERFSAEFPKEGPSILRIQQVVRGDSAAYFCASSPGTGQGAEAFFGQGTRLTVV.

The CDR3 reads CASRVGTSGGTILQETQYF. CDR3 DNA: TGCGCCAGCAGGGTGGGTACTAGCGGGGGCACTATACTTCAAGAGACCCAGTACTTC. The chain employs TRBV5-1 and TRBJ2-5; TRBD2 aligns across 11 bases. This CDR3 has 19 amino acids. CDR1 is SGHRS and CDR2 is YFSETQ in the germline V gene. The V segment lost 5 bases and the J segment 2 bases; nucleotides outside the gene matches: 17.

CDR3 protein: CASSSGGSENTGELFF. For the CDR3, the DNA is TGTGCCAGCAGCTCCGGTGGTAGCGAGAACACCGGGGAGCTGTTTTTT. This chain links TRBV7-2 with TRBJ2-2, with TRBD2 as a possible D gene (5 bases). This CDR3 spans 16 amino acids. The V end was cut by 4 bases, the J end by 1 base, with 13 bases between. The germline V gene encodes CDR1 SGHTA and CDR2 FQGNSA.

J is TRBJ1-2 and V is TRBV27, with D uncertain. The V end was cut by 5 bases, the J end by 1 base, with 8 bases between. The CDR3 is 13 residues long. Germline V gene data show CDR1 as MNHEY and CDR2 as SMNVEV (reference sequence). The CDR3 bases are TGTGCCAGCAGTCTACAGAATAACTATGGCTACACCTTC. It encodes CASSLQNNYGYTF.

The V and J genes are TRBV6-5 and TRBJ2-2; the match to TRBD1 covers 7 bases. This CDR3 has 13 amino acids. Germline V gene data show CDR1 as MNHEY and CDR2 as SVGAGI. The junction had 3 bases not matched to a gene; V was cut back by 6 bases and J by 5 bases. CDR3 nucleotide sequence: TGTGCCAGCAGGGGACAGTTTACCGGGGAGCTGTTTTTT. It encodes CASRGQFTGELFF.

This clonotype was observed a few times. This chain connects TRBV3-1 to TRBJ2-7, with 8 bases that match TRBD2. Germline V gene sequence: CDR1 LGHDT, CDR2 YNNKEL (reference sequence). The V segment lost 2 bases and the J segment 5 bases; nucleotides outside the gene matches: 11. This CDR3 spans 16 amino acids. CDR3 sequence: CASSQLRGGFPDEQYF. The CDR3 region has the DNA TGTGCCAGCAGCCAACTCCGGGGGGGTTTCCCGGACGAGCAGTACTTC.

V is TRBV7-2 and J is TRBJ2-5, with TRBD2 identical over 13 bases. Looked up from germline, CDR1 is SGHTA and CDR2 is FQGNSA. V was pared by 5 bases and J by 1 base, with 4 bases of the junction left unmatched. This CDR3 contains 16 residues. This CDR3 is CASSILAGGVQETQYF. CDR3 DNA: TGTGCCAGCAGCATACTAGCGGGAGGGGTCCAAGAGACCCAGTACTTC.

The chain carries TRBV5-1 and TRBJ1-2; 7 nucleotides align to TRBD1. Germline CDR1 is SGHRS and CDR2 is YFSETQ. The CDR3 loop spans 14 amino acids. The V segment lost 4 bases and the J segment 9 bases; nucleotides outside the gene matches: 12. The CDR3 DNA follows: TGCGCCAGCAGCCCGCCGGCGACAGGGAAGAGCTACACCTTC. It yields the protein CASSPPATGKSYTF. The whole variable domain, filled in from reference TRBV5-1 and TRBJ1-2, reads KAGVTQTPRYLIKTRGQQVTLSCSPISGHRSVSWYQQTPGQGLQFLFEYFSETQRNKGNFPGRFSGRQFSNSRSEMNVSTLELGDSALYLCASSPPATGKSYTFGSGTRLTVV.

The V gene is TRBV12-3 or TRBV12-4, the J gene TRBJ1-6, with TRBD1 matching 8 bases. The CDR3 has 14 amino acids. The ends lost 5 bases at V and 9 bases at J; junction bases unmatched: 6. CDR3 DNA sequence: TGTGCCAGCAGTCTCCGACAGGGGAGTTCACCCCTCCACTTT. Translated: CASSLRQGSSPLHF.

The chain couples TRBV28 to TRBJ2-4, with 9 bases that match TRBD2. The CDR3 is 17 residues long. Germline V gene data show CDR1 as MDHEN and CDR2 as SYDVKM. V shed 2 bases and J 6 bases; nucleotides not matched to a gene: 11. CDR3 protein: CASSLPEMRGGVNIQYF. CDR3 nucleotide sequence: TGTGCCAGCAGTTTACCCGAAATGCGGGGGGGCGTAAACATTCAGTACTTC.

The table lists this clonotype with a few counts. CDR3 DNA: TGCAGTGCTAGAGGGGGGTCCCTCCACTTT. As protein: CSARGGSLHF. J is TRBJ1-6 and V is TRBV20-1, with D perhaps TRBD1 (5 bases). The V end lost 1 base, the J end lost 14 bases, and 6 bases lay between the germline ends. Germline loops: CDR1 DFQATT, CDR2 SNEGSKA (reference sequence). The CDR3 has 10 residues.

The chain employs TRBV18 and TRBJ2-7, with unresolved D. Trimming removed 2 bases from V and 2 bases from J, with 19 bases in between. In germline, CDR1 is KGHSH, CDR2 LQKENI. The CDR3 length is 17 residues. The CDR3: CASSPRVQAFTTYEQYF. As DNA, the CDR3 is TGTGCCAGCTCACCAAGGGTCCAGGCCTTTACCACCTACGAGCAGTACTTC.

This clonotype was seen a handful of times. This chain joins TRBV5-1 and TRBJ1-2; D is possibly TRBD1 (5 bases). V shed 4 bases and J shed 6 bases, with 10 bases lying between them. Germline values: CDR1 SGHRS, CDR2 YFSETQ. CDR3 length: 12 amino acids. The CDR3 DNA reads TGCGCCAGCAGCCACGACAGTAATGGCTACACCTTC. Translation gives CASSHDSNGYTF.

This clonotype was seen a handful of times. One end of the junction varies from germline; a read error may be responsible. The CDR3 here is CATSLGGQQETQYF. In DNA, the CDR3 is TGTGCCACCAGTCTAGGGGGTCAACAAGAGACCCAGTACTTC. The rearrangement uses TRBV6-1 and TRBJ2-5; D may be TRBD1 (6 bases). Germline assignment: CDR1 MNHNS and CDR2 SASEGT. This CDR3 has 14 amino acids.

This clonotype was seen a handful of times. CDR3 in amino acids: CASSRGEENEQFF. The DNA of the CDR3 is TGTGCCAGCAGTCGGGGAGAAGAGAATGAGCAGTTCTTC. The V and J genes are TRBV6-5 and TRBJ2-1, with D possibly matching TRBD2 (5 bases). This CDR3 has 13 amino acids. CDR1 and CDR2 (germline): MNHEY, SVGAGI. V was clipped by 5 bases and J by 7 bases, with 12 bases between them.

This sequence joins TRBV6-5 and TRBJ1-2, with TRBD1 matching over 7 bases. From germline, CDR1 is MNHEY and CDR2 SVGAGI. The CDR3 consists of 14 residues. Germline trimming cut 0 bases from V and 2 bases from J; bases unmatched to any gene: 0. DNA for the CDR3: TGTGCCAGCAGTTACTCGGGACAGAACTATGGCTACACCTTC. Amino acid sequence: CASSYSGQNYGYTF.

The J gene is TRBJ2-1, the V gene TRBV7-3; the match to TRBD2 covers 10 bases. The V gene's germline CDR1 is SGHTA and CDR2 FQGTGA. V dropped 5 bases and J dropped 0; count of bases not matched to a gene: 13. The CDR3 length is 19 residues. CDR3 sequence (DNA): TGTGCCAGCAGCGCGAGGGGGCTAGCGGGGGCGAGCTCCTACAATGAGCAGTTCTTC. Its protein product is CASSARGLAGASSYNEQFF.

V and J are TRBV2 and TRBJ1-3; D unresolved. This CDR3 is 15 amino acids long. Germline V CDR1 and CDR2: SNHLY, FYNNEI. Trimming cost V 2 bases and J 1 base, with 9 bases left between them. CDR3 nucleotide sequence: TGTGCCAGCAGTGAATTAACAGCATCTGGAAACACCATATATTTT. It specifies CASSELTASGNTIYF. Drawing the rest from reference TRBV2 and TRBJ1-3, the complete variable domain is EPEVTQTPSHQVTQMGQEVILRCVPISNHLYFYWYRQILGQKVEFLVSFYNNEISEKSEIFDDQFSVERPDGSNFTLKIRSTKLEDSAMYFCASSELTASGNTIYFGEGSWLTVV.